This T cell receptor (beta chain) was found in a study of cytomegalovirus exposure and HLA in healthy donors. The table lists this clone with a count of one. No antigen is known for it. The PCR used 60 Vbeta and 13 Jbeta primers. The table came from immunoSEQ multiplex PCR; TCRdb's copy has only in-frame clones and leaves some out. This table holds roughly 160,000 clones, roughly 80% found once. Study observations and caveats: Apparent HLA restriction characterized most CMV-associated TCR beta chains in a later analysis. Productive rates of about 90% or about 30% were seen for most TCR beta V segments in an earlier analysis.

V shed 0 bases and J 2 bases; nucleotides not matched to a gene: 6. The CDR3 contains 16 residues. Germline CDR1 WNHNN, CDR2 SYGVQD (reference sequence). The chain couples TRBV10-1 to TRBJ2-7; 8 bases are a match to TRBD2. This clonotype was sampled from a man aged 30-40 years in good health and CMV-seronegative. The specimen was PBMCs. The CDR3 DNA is TGCGCCAGCAGTGAGTCCGCTAGCGGGCCCCCCTACGAGCAGTACTTC. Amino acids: CASSESASGPPYEQYF.